Below are 30 T cell receptor beta chains sequenced from a single sample in a study of a mutant IDH1 vaccine in newly diagnosed glioma (dated by TCRdb to about 2021). The time point label, read with the paper, signifies: week 5, during vaccination. Each vaccine dose, consisting of 300 ug of a 20-mer mutant IDH1 peptide in Montanide, was administered subcutaneously with topical imiquimod. Which antigens these TCRs recognize remains unknown. The library was obtained by the immunoSEQ multiplex PCR assay. TCRdb holds this immuneACCESS table with in-frame rearrangements only. Some clones are missing; in checked studies, unresolved V genes explain under half, and the rest has no known cause. For this sample the table gives approximately 51,000 clones, of which roughly 78% were detected only once. Together, the top ten hold about 1.8% of the sample. The sequenced sample was PBMCs, obtained from a glioma patient whose treatment included an IDH1 peptide vaccine. These receptors were obtained from a woman aged 40 to 50 with glioma.

The genes are TRBV18 and TRBJ2-1; 8 nucleotides line up with TRBD2. After removal of 3 bases from V and 6 bases from J, the junction contained 7 bases not matched to a gene. Germline loops: CDR1 KGHSH, CDR2 LQKENI. The CDR3 runs to 15 residues. The CDR3 protein is CASSPGIAGTNEQFF. DNA for the CDR3: TGTGCCAGCTCACCGGGGATAGCGGGGACCAATGAGCAGTTCTTC.

V gene TRBV25-1 combines with J gene TRBJ1-2; possible D gene TRBD1, 5 bases. Trimming stripped 2 bases from V and 7 bases from J, with 14 bases between. The germline V gene has CDR1 MGHDK and CDR2 SYGVNS. This CDR3 has 14 amino acids. CDR3 in amino acids: CASSEDRSGGGYTF. CDR3 in DNA: TGTGCCAGCAGTGAAGATAGGAGTGGGGGTGGCTACACCTTC.

As DNA, the CDR3 is TGCAGCACAAAGAAACCGGGACAATCATCGATCACAGATACGCAGTATTTT. The encoded protein is CSTKKPGQSSITDTQYF. The chain recombines TRBV29-1 with TRBJ2-3, with a tentative D call TRBD1 (6 bases). With 8 bases removed from V and 2 bases from J, the gap between germline ends came to 26 bases. From germline, CDR1 is SQVTM and CDR2 ANQGSEA. CDR3 length equals 17 residues.

This clone was detected a few times. The chain uses TRBV27 and TRBJ1-1; maybe TRBD1 (6 bases). The CDR3 is 13 residues long. V was clipped by 7 bases and J by 0 bases, with 9 bases between them. Germline CDR1 MNHEY, CDR2 SMNVEV (reference sequence). The CDR3 is CASTDRLNTEAFF. The CDR3 DNA follows: TGTGCCAGCACGGACAGATTGAACACTGAAGCTTTCTTT.

The rearrangement uses TRBV29-1 and TRBJ2-7; D is ambiguous. The length of the CDR3 is 12 residues. The V gene lost 4 bases and the J gene lost 4 bases, with 11 bases spanning the gap. Germline-derived CDR1 and CDR2 are SQVTM and ANQGSEA. CDR3 nucleotide sequence: TGCAGCGTTGCGCCCTCGCCATACGAGCAGTACTTC. The encoded protein is CSVAPSPYEQYF.

The chain has TRBV19 and TRBJ1-5, with no clear D. Germline loops: CDR1 LNHDA, CDR2 SQIVND (reference sequence). Trimming took off 3 bases at V and 3 bases at J, with 3 bases between the two ends. This CDR3 contains 12 residues. The CDR3 region has the DNA TGTGCCAGTAGTATTTTCAATCAGCCCCAGCATTTT. It is translated as CASSIFNQPQHF.

The rearrangement joins TRBV2 to TRBJ2-1; 8 bases are shared with TRBD2. The ends lost 6 bases at V and 6 bases at J; junction bases unmatched: 10. This CDR3 contains 15 residues. CDR1 SNHLY and CDR2 FYNNEI come from the germline V gene. The CDR3 nucleotides read TGTGCCAGCAGATCAGCGGGGGCCACGGGCAATGAGCAGTTCTTC. Its translation is CASRSAGATGNEQFF.

The rearrangement links TRBV5-1 to TRBJ2-2; D possibly matches TRBD1 or TRBD2 (5 bases each). This CDR3 comprises 15 residues. Germline loops: CDR1 SGHRS, CDR2 YFSETQ. The V end was cut by 5 bases, the J end by 3 bases, with 14 bases between. CDR3 loop: CASSPGTLDTGELFF. CDR3 bases: TGCGCCAGCAGTCCCGGGACCCTCGACACCGGGGAGCTGTTTTTT. The full variable domain, its missing parts supplied by reference TRBV5-1 and TRBJ2-2, is KAGVTQTPRYLIKTRGQQVTLSCSPISGHRSVSWYQQTPGQGLQFLFEYFSETQRNKGNFPGRFSGRQFSNSRSEMNVSTLELGDSALYLCASSPGTLDTGELFFGEGSRLTVL.

The table lists this clone with a count of one. The chain has TRBV18 and TRBJ2-5, with D tentatively TRBD1 (5 bases). Germline CDR1 reads KGHSH; CDR2 reads LQKENI. The germline V and J ends were trimmed by 2 bases and 5 bases, with 12 bases remaining between them. This CDR3 comprises 14 residues. This CDR3 is CASSPGRVQETQYF. CDR3 DNA: TGTGCCAGCTCACCAGGCAGGGTACAGGAGACCCAGTACTTC.

This clone occurred once. The genes are TRBV5-1 and TRBJ2-7, with 8 bases matching TRBD1. Looked up from germline, CDR1 is SGHRS and CDR2 is YFSETQ. With 2 bases clipped from V and 0 bases from J, the junction kept 4 bases outside the gene matches. The CDR3 has 15 amino acids. The CDR3, as DNA: TGCGCCAGCAGCTTAACAGGGGGTAGCTCCTACGAGCAGTACTTC. As protein: CASSLTGGSSYEQYF.

The V gene is TRBV7-9, the J gene TRBJ2-1; 7 nucleotides line up with TRBD2. The CDR3 consists of 13 residues. The germline gives CDR1 SEHNR, CDR2 FQNEAQ (reference sequence). The J segment lost 10 bases and the V segment lost 1 base, leaving 4 bases of the junction unmatched. As DNA, the CDR3 is TGTGCCAGCAGCTTAGGCGGGAGCGGCGAGCAGTTCTTC. Translation: CASSLGGSGEQFF. Filled out from reference TRBV7-9 and TRBJ2-1, the complete variable domain reads DTGVSQNPRHKITKRGQNVTFRCDPISEHNRLYWYRQTLGQGPEFLTYFQNEAQLEKSRLLSDRFSAERPKGSFSTLEIQRTEQGDSAMYLCASSLGGSGEQFFGPGTRLTVL.

The rearrangement links TRBV7-6 to TRBJ2-3; the match to TRBD1 covers 8 bases. Germline loops: CDR1 SGHVS, CDR2 FNYEAQ. Trimming took 5 bases from V and 0 from J; bases not matched to a gene: 4. The CDR3 sequence is 15 residues long. CDR3 DNA: TGTGCCAGCAGCCCCCGACAGGGGAGCACAGATACGCAGTATTTT. This encodes CASSPRQGSTDTQYF.

The rearrangement joins TRBV6-5 to TRBJ1-5, with D uncertain. Trimming left V 0 bases short and J 1 base short, with 4 bases between. Germline V lookup: CDR1 MNHEY, CDR2 SVGAGI. The CDR3 extends over 14 amino acids. DNA of the CDR3: TGTGCCAGCAGTTACTCGCTCAGCAATCAGCCCCAGCATTTT. This gives the protein CASSYSLSNQPQHF.

In this sample, this clone turned up a few times. V is TRBV10-3 and J is TRBJ1-1; TRBD1 agrees at 8 bases. Germline lookup yields CDR1 ENHRY and CDR2 SYGVKD. The CDR3 runs 14 residues. J lost 5 bases, V lost 6 bases, and 8 bases had no gene match. CDR3: CAISPRQGWTEAFF. CDR3 in DNA: TGTGCCATCAGCCCCCGACAGGGGTGGACTGAAGCTTTCTTT.

This chain uses TRBV5-1 with TRBJ2-1; possibly TRBD2 for D (5 bases). The CDR3 runs 16 residues. CDR1 is SGHRS and CDR2 is YFSETQ in the germline V gene. V lost 4 bases, J lost 0 bases, and 14 bases lay in between. This CDR3 reads CASSLLPGSSYNEQFF. The CDR3 region has the DNA TGCGCCAGCAGCCTACTCCCGGGAAGCTCCTACAATGAGCAGTTCTTC. The entire variable domain, with the rest obtained from reference TRBV5-1 and TRBJ2-1, is as follows: KAGVTQTPRYLIKTRGQQVTLSCSPISGHRSVSWYQQTPGQGLQFLFEYFSETQRNKGNFPGRFSGRQFSNSRSEMNVSTLELGDSALYLCASSLLPGSSYNEQFFGPGTRLTVL.

The chain combines TRBV2 with TRBJ1-5, with D perhaps TRBD1 (5 bases). V dropped 7 bases and J dropped 0 bases, with 10 bases sitting between them. This CDR3 spans 14 amino acids. The germline gives CDR1 SNHLY, CDR2 FYNNEI. CDR3 nucleotides: TGTGCCAGCACCGGGGCCTATAGCAATCAGCCCCAGCATTTT. Translating gives CASTGAYSNQPQHF.

The rearrangement uses TRBV7-8 and TRBJ1-5, with D possibly TRBD1 on 6 matching bases. V lost 1 base, J lost 3 bases, and 10 bases lay in between. The V gene's germline CDR1 is SGHVS and CDR2 FQNEAQ. There are 15 residues in the CDR3. CDR3 DNA: TGTGCCAGCAGCTTAGTCAGGGGCAACAATCAGCCCCAGCATTTT. As protein: CASSLVRGNNQPQHF. Full variable domain (remainder filled in from reference TRBV7-8 and TRBJ1-5): GAGVSQSPRYKVAKRGQDVALRCDPISGHVSLFWYQQALGQGPEFLTYFQNEAQLDKSGLPSDRFFAERPEGSVSTLKIQRTQQEDSAVYLCASSLVRGNNQPQHFGDGTRLSIL.

This clone was picked up a small number of times. V gene TRBV6-6 combines with J gene TRBJ1-1; 8 bases fit TRBD1. Germline V gene sequence: CDR1 MNHNY, CDR2 SVGAGI (reference sequence). The CDR3 runs to 15 residues. Trimming at V came to 6 bases and at J to 2 bases, leaving 8 bases not matched to a gene. The CDR3 DNA is TGTGCCAGCAGACGCCGACAGGGGCCAAACACTGAAGCTTTCTTT. Its translation is CASRRRQGPNTEAFF.

This chain uses TRBV30 with TRBJ1-4; D is unclear. Trimming took 2 bases from V and 4 from J, leaving 8 bases between them. The CDR3 is made up of 13 amino acids. Germline V lookup: CDR1 GTSNPN, CDR2 SVGIG (reference sequence). DNA of the CDR3: TGTGCCTGGAGTTTGGTATATAATGAAAAACTGTTTTTT. This codes for CAWSLVYNEKLFF.

The rearrangement joins TRBV19 to TRBJ2-3; no clear D. The CDR3 extends over 14 amino acids. V lost 10 bases and J 1 base, leaving 15 bases between the germline ends. Germline CDR1 LNHDA, CDR2 SQIVND (reference sequence). The CDR3: CATASRARTDTQYF. CDR3 bases: TGTGCCACCGCTTCCCGAGCTCGCACAGATACGCAGTATTTT.

This chain connects TRBV18 to TRBJ1-5; D gene uncertain. Germline loops: CDR1 KGHSH, CDR2 LQKENI. The CDR3 runs to 12 residues. V dropped 2 bases and J dropped 5 bases, with 4 bases sitting between them. The CDR3 is CASSPDDQPQHF. The CDR3 DNA reads TGTGCCAGCTCACCAGATGATCAGCCCCAGCATTTT.

The rearrangement links TRBV14 to TRBJ1-6; 7 bases agree with TRBD1. From germline, CDR1 is SGHDN and CDR2 FVKESK. J gave up 6 bases and V 0 bases, and 2 bases lay outside the gene matches. The CDR3 is 15 amino acids. The CDR3 protein is CASSQDGTANSPLHF. CDR3 DNA: TGTGCCAGCAGCCAAGACGGGACAGCTAATTCACCCCTCCACTTT.

The chain is built from TRBV9 and TRBJ1-5; 9 bases are a match to TRBD1. V was pared by 4 bases and J by 6 bases, with 8 bases of the junction left unmatched. The CDR3 runs 15 residues. Looked up from germline, CDR1 is SGDLS and CDR2 is YYNGEE. CDR3 DNA: TGTGCCAGCAGCCCGGGGGACAGGGAAGGTCAGCCCCAGCATTTT. It is translated as CASSPGDREGQPQHF. Combining the CDR3 with reference TRBV9 and TRBJ1-5 gives the whole variable domain DSGVTQTPKHLITATGQRVTLRCSPRSGDLSVYWYQQSLDQGLQFLIQYYNGEERAKGNILERFSAQQFPDLHSELNLSSLELGDSALYFCASSPGDREGQPQHFGDGTRLSIL.

This clone was observed a few times. The genes are TRBV9 and TRBJ1-6; 8 nucleotides align to TRBD1. From germline, CDR1 is SGDLS and CDR2 YYNGEE. This CDR3 spans 15 amino acids. The trim removed 4 bases at V and 6 bases at J, leaving 6 bases unmatched. CDR3 DNA: TGTGCCAGCAGCCCCGGACAGGGAGGTAATTCACCCCTCCACTTT. Translating gives CASSPGQGGNSPLHF.

This clone turned up a few times. The chain combines TRBV7-2 with TRBJ1-1, with D hard to call. The CDR3 is 14 residues long. Trimming stripped 3 bases from V and 5 bases from J, with 13 bases between. The V gene's germline CDR1 is SGHTA and CDR2 FQGNSA. CDR3 in amino acids: CASSFTPQVTEAFF. Written as DNA, the CDR3 is TGTGCCAGCAGCTTCACACCTCAGGTGACTGAAGCTTTCTTT.

The chain carries TRBV12-5 and TRBJ2-1; the match to TRBD2 covers 10 bases. This CDR3 spans 19 amino acids. Trimming took 4 bases from V and 0 from J; bases not matched to a gene: 12. CDR1 is LGHNT and CDR2 is FRNRAP in the germline V gene. This CDR3 is CASGSASGGSTGSYNEQFF. The DNA for the CDR3 is TGTGCTAGTGGTTCAGCTAGCGGGGGCTCCACGGGCTCCTACAATGAGCAGTTCTTC.

The chain uses TRBV4-1 and TRBJ2-5, with D possibly called TRBD1 or TRBD2 (6 bases each). V was shortened by 0 bases and J by 5 bases, with 19 bases between the two germline ends. Germline assignment: CDR1 MGHRA and CDR2 YSYEKL. The CDR3 extends over 17 amino acids. In DNA form, the CDR3 reads TGCGCCAGCAGCCAAGATCCGCCGGGGGCCTTAGGTGAGACCCAGTACTTC. Translation: CASSQDPPGALGETQYF.

The V call is TRBV25-1, the J call TRBJ2-2; 7 nucleotides match TRBD1. The CDR3 covers 16 residues. V dropped 2 bases and J dropped 0; count of bases not matched to a gene: 3. Germline-derived CDR1 and CDR2 are MGHDK and SYGVNS. The CDR3 coding sequence is TGTGCCAGCAGTGAACTCGACAGGGCGAACACCGGGGAGCTGTTTTTT. Encoded protein: CASSELDRANTGELFF. Looking up the rest from reference TRBV25-1 and TRBJ2-2 gives the full variable domain: EADIYQTPRYLVIGTGKKITLECSQTMGHDKMYWYQQDPGMELHLIHYSYGVNSTEKGDLSSESTVSRIRTEHFPLTLESARPSHTSQYLCASSELDRANTGELFFGEGSRLTVL.

The chain links TRBV6-8 to TRBJ1-3, with 7 bases matching TRBD1. CDR3 size: 17 residues. Per the germline V gene, CDR1 is MNHGY and CDR2 is SAAAGT. V dropped 0 bases and J dropped 0; count of bases not matched to a gene: 5. The CDR3 here is CASSYSSDRNSGNTIYF. CDR3 in DNA: TGTGCCAGCAGTTACTCTTCGGACAGGAACTCTGGAAACACCATATATTTT.

The chain employs TRBV18 and TRBJ1-5; no firm D call. The CDR3 consists of 15 residues. In germline, CDR1 is KGHSH, CDR2 LQKENI. V lost 0 bases to trimming and J lost 6 bases, with 12 bases between them. The CDR3 DNA reads as TGTGCCAGCTCACCACCGGAGGGAAATGGTCAGCCCCAGCATTTT. This sequence encodes CASSPPEGNGQPQHF.